This TCR beta chain emerged from a study of blood T cell repertoires in COVID-19. Study information: Samples taken during acute and convalescent COVID-19 were collected in the United States, Italy and Spain.

V trimming: 3 bases; J trimming: 1 base; junction bases outside the gene matches: 5. The germline CDR1 and CDR2 sequences are KGHDR and SFDVKD. The CDR3 covers 16 residues. Libraries were prepared by immunoSEQ multiplex PCR; TCRdb keeps only in-frame clonotypes and omits some of them. In the table there are about 130,000 clones, 81% of which are singletons. The specimen sequenced was peripheral blood. The chain links TRBV24-1 to TRBJ2-3, with TRBD2 identical over 8 bases. The sequence came from a woman aged 60-75 years with active or convalescent COVID-19. The CDR3 bases are TGTGCCACCAGTGATGCGACTAGCGCCGGCACAGATACGCAGTATTTT. Its protein product is CATSDATSAGTDTQYF.